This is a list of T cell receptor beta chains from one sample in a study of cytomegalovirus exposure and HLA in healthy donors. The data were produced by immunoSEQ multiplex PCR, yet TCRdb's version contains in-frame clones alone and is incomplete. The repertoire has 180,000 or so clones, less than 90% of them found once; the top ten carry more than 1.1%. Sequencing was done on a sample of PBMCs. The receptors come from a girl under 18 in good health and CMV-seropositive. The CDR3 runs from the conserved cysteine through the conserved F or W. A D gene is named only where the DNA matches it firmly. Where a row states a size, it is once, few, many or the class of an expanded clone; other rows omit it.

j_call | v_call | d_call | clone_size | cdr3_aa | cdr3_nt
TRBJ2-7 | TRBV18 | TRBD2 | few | CASSGREGEQYF | TGTGCCAGCTCGGGCAGGGAGGGCGAGCAGTACTTC
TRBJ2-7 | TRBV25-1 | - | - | CASSEYRNEQYF | TGTGCCAGCAGTGAATACAGAAACGAGCAGTACTTC
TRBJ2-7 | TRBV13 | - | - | CASSLGRAYEQYF | TGTGCCAGCAGCTTAGGCCGGGCCTACGAGCAGTACTTC
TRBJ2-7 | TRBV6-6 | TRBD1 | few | CASSYALDRGHEQYF | TGTGCCAGCAGTTACGCCTTGGACAGGGGGCACGAGCAGTACTTC
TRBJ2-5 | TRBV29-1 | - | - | CSVDSRGEQYF | TGCAGCGTTGATTCCAGGGGTGAGCAGTACTTC
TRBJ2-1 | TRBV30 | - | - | CAWTLGGLNEQFF | TGTGCCTGGACCCTAGGAGGCTTGAATGAGCAGTTCTTC
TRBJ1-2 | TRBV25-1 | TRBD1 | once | CASSDKPGQGNYGYTF | TGTGCCAGCAGCGACAAACCGGGACAGGGAAACTATGGCTACACCTTC
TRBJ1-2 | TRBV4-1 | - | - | CASSQGNRANYGYTF | TGCGCCAGCAGCCAAGGAAACAGGGCCAACTATGGCTACACCTTC
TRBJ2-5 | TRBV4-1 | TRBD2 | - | CASSQAREEGTQYF | TGCGCCAGCAGCCAAGCCCGGGAGGAGGGGACCCAGTACTTC
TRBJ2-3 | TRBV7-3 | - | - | CASSWWANPDTQYF | TGTGCCAGCAGCTGGTGGGCTAACCCAGATACGCAGTATTTT
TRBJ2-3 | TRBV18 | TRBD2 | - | CASSPRTSGGVSTDTQYF | TGTGCCAGCTCACCGAGGACTAGCGGGGGTGTTAGCACAGATACGCAGTATTTT
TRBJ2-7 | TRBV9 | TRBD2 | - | CASSSGTSGPYEQYF | TGTGCCAGCAGCTCCGGGACTAGCGGCCCCTACGAGCAGTACTTC
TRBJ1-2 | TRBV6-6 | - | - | CASSYSSVDYGYTF | TGTGCCAGCAGTTACTCGAGCGTGGACTATGGCTACACCTTC
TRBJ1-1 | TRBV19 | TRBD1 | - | CASSASTGGTEDTEAFF | TGTGCCAGTAGTGCCTCTACAGGGGGCACGGAGGACACTGAAGCTTTCTTT
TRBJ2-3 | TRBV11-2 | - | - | CASSHPQQDTQYF | TGTGCCAGCAGCCACCCACAGCAAGATACGCAGTATTTT
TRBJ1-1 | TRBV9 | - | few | CASTGSAGPNTEAFF | TGTGCCAGCACCGGGTCCGCGGGGCCGAACACTGAAGCTTTCTTT
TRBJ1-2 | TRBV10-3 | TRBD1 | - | CAISVGTGTNYGYTF | TGTGCCATCAGTGTCGGGACAGGTACTAACTATGGCTACACCTTC
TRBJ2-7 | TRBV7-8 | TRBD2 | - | CASSLFTGGSPYEQYF | TGTGCCAGCAGCTTATTTACGGGAGGGTCCCCCTACGAGCAGTACTTC
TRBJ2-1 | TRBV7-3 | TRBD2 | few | CASSLGVAGDNEQFF | TGTGCCAGCAGCTTAGGAGTAGCGGGAGACAATGAGCAGTTCTTC
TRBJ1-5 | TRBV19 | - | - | CASSIGGGQPQHF | TGTGCCAGTAGTATTGGGGGAGGTCAGCCCCAGCATTTT
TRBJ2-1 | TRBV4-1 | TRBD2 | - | CASSQAPHLAGGNPSYNEQFF | TGCGCCAGCAGCCAAGCCCCCCATCTAGCGGGAGGGAATCCCTCCTACAATGAGCAGTTCTTC
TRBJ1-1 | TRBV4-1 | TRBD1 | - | CASSLGTGGSTEAFF | TGCGCCAGCAGCCTCGGGACAGGCGGTAGCACTGAAGCTTTCTTT
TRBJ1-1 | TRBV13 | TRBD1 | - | CASSLRTGSNTEAFF | TGTGCCAGCAGCCTTAGGACAGGGTCGAACACTGAAGCTTTCTTT
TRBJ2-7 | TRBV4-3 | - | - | CASSQEWDIPYEQYF | TGCGCCAGCAGCCAAGAGTGGGACATCCCCTACGAGCAGTACTTC
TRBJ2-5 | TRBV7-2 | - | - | CASSPQIWTEETQYF | TGTGCCAGCAGCCCACAAATTTGGACAGAAGAGACCCAGTACTTC
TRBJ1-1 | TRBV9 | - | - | CASSVGQKNTEAFF | TGTGCCAGCAGCGTAGGACAGAAAAACACTGAAGCTTTCTTT
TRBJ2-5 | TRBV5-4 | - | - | CASSQRAGPNQETQYF | TGTGCCAGCAGCCAGAGGGCAGGCCCGAACCAAGAGACCCAGTACTTC
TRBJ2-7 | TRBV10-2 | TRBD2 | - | CASSTTERGGRQVYEQYF | TGCGCCAGCAGTACAACCGAGAGGGGCGGGAGGCAGGTCTACGAGCAGTACTTC
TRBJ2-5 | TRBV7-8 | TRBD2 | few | CASTRGGPYQETQYF | TGTGCCAGCACTCGGGGGGGTCCGTACCAAGAGACCCAGTACTTC
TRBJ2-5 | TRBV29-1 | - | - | CSVQGGETQYF | TGCAGCGTCCAGGGAGGAGAGACCCAGTACTTC
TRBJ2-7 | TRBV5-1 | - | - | CASSLEPGGALYEQYF | TGCGCCAGCAGCTTGGAGCCAGGAGGGGCCCTCTACGAGCAGTACTTC
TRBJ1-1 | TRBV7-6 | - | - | CASSLGWRTEAFF | TGTGCCAGCAGCTTAGGATGGAGGACCGAAGCTTTCTTT
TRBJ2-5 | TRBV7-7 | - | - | CASSLGSSHQETQYF | TGTGCCAGCAGCTTAGGAAGCTCCCACCAAGAGACCCAGTACTTC
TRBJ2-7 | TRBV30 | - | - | CAWSKWSDEQYF | TGTGCCTGGAGTAAGTGGTCGGACGAGCAGTACTTC
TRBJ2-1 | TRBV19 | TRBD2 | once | CASKLAGSYNEQFF | TGTGCCAGTAAACTAGCGGGATCCTACAATGAGCAGTTCTTC
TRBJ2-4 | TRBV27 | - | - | CASSLFWQPLAKNIQYF | TGTGCCAGCAGTTTATTCTGGCAACCTCTAGCCAAAAACATTCAGTACTTC
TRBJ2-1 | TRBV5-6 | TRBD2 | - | CASSHGTSGRGFNEQFF | TGTGCCAGCAGCCACGGGACTAGCGGGAGGGGGTTCAATGAGCAGTTCTTC
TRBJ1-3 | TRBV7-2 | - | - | CASSWSYSGNTIYF | TGTGCCAGCAGTTGGTCCTATTCTGGAAACACCATATATTTT
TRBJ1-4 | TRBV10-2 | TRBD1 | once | CASRETGQGNPRPWGEKLFF | TGCGCCAGCAGAGAAACGGGACAGGGGAACCCCCGACCGTGGGGTGAAAAACTGTTTTTT
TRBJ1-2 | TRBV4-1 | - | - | CASSQTRGVGYGYTF | TGCGCCAGCAGCCAGACCCGGGGGGTGGGCTATGGCTACACCTTC
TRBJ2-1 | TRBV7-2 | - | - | CASSPISMRKNEQFF | TGTGCCAGCAGCCCCATTTCCATGCGGAAGAATGAGCAGTTCTTC